The next 7 T cell receptor beta chains were all read from a single sample in a study of PD-L1 blockade in urothelial cancer. The method was immunoSEQ multiplex PCR; TCRdb's version includes in-frame clones alone and lacks a portion of them. This table has about 82,000 clones, about 80% appearing once. The source material was PBMCs, sampled around atezolizumab (anti-PD-L1) treatment. All receptors come from a man in his 70s with urothelial cancer.

The chain employs TRBV5-4 and TRBJ1-4; 7 bases fit TRBD1. J gave up 6 bases and V 7 bases, and 3 bases lay outside the gene matches. This CDR3 comprises 12 residues. CDR1 and CDR2 from the germline V gene are SGHNT and YYREEE (reference sequence). CDR3 nucleotide sequence: TGTGCCAGCCGTGGACAGGATGAAAAACTGTTTTTT. It is translated as CASRGQDEKLFF.

Only a few counts were recorded for this clone. This same CDR3 is encoded by further DNA sequences in the sample. The V call is TRBV5-1, the J call TRBJ1-4, with D possibly being TRBD1 (6 bases). From germline, CDR1 is SGHRS and CDR2 YFSETQ. The V and J ends lost 0 bases and 5 bases respectively, with 8 bases between them. This CDR3 is built from 14 residues. DNA of the CDR3: TGCGCCAGCAGCTTGGGGCAGGGGAATGAAAAACTGTTTTTT. As protein: CASSLGQGNEKLFF.

CDR3 sequence: CASSSQTGGDYGYTF. The CDR3 bases are TGTGCCAGCAGCTCACAGACAGGGGGCGACTATGGCTACACCTTC. The rearrangement links TRBV5-5 to TRBJ1-2; 10 bases line up with TRBD1. The germline V gene encodes CDR1 SGHKS and CDR2 YYEKEE (reference sequence). CDR3 length: 15 amino acids. The trim removed 3 bases at V and 3 bases at J, leaving 5 bases unmatched.

J is TRBJ1-5 and V is TRBV19; no clear D gene. Germline loops: CDR1 LNHDA, CDR2 SQIVND (reference sequence). V lost 2 bases and J lost 4, with 9 bases in between. The CDR3 is 14 residues long. The DNA of the CDR3 is TGTGCCAGTAGTATACCCGGCGGTAATCAGCCCCAGCATTTT. Encoded protein: CASSIPGGNQPQHF.

This chain connects TRBV19 to TRBJ2-3; TRBD1 might be the D (6 bases). The ends were cut back, 11 bases at V and 2 bases at J, with 17 bases in the middle. CDR3 length equals 14 residues. Germline CDR1 and CDR2: LNHDA and SQIVND (reference sequence). The CDR3 loop is CASSSQGITDTQYF. In DNA form, the CDR3 reads TGTGCCTCAAGTAGCCAGGGGATCACAGATACGCAGTATTTT.

The chain has TRBV2 and TRBJ2-3; 10 bases are shared with TRBD2. There are 15 residues in the CDR3. Germline loops: CDR1 SNHLY, CDR2 FYNNEI. The V gene end was trimmed by 6 bases and the J gene end by 2 bases; junction bases not matched to a gene: 5. The CDR3 nucleotides are TGTGCCAGCAGGCGCCTAGCGGGGGTCACAGATACGCAGTATTTT. Protein sequence: CASRRLAGVTDTQYF.

J is TRBJ1-4 and V is TRBV7-8; D perhaps matches TRBD1 (6 bases). The CDR3 has 17 residues. Deletions cut 1 base from V and 4 bases from J, with 16 bases between. Germline V CDR1 and CDR2: SGHVS, FQNEAQ. The CDR3 spells CASSLGVGGAHNEKLFF. The CDR3 nucleotides are TGTGCCAGCAGCTTAGGGGTCGGGGGGGCGCATAATGAAAAACTGTTTTTT.